This section outlines one T cell receptor beta chain sequence together with its context. The CDR3 consists of 12 residues. Germline CDR1 reads MNHEY; CDR2 reads SVGAGI. Trimming shortened V by 2 bases and J by 4 bases, and 5 bases separated the two germline ends. Assay used: immunoSEQ multiplex PCR; TCRdb lists only in-frame clones, some missing. Counted here are a few hundred thousand clones, about nine tenths occurring once; the ten biggest clones make up 4%. This sample stems from a study of blood T cell repertoires in COVID-19. The chain has TRBV6-5 and TRBJ1-2; D might be TRBD1 (5 bases). The material sequenced was peripheral blood. The receptor comes from a man in his fifties or sixties who had recovered from COVID-19. Here the CDR3 reads CASSYRGYGYTF. CDR3 DNA: TGTGCCAGCAGTTACAGGGGCTATGGCTACACCTTC.